This T cell receptor beta chain was profiled in a study of identical twins. Study findings and constraints: Invariant cells of the MAIT and iNKT types might have partly distorted the zero-insertion analyses.

A universal primer site was added by template switching, and unique molecular identifiers were carried by the cDNA. TCRdb ran MiXCR on the 5' RACE reads and lists one entry per CDR3 protein. The table includes about 530,000 distinct CDR3 sequences, approximately 20% detected once. This CDR3 comprises 14 residues. The germline V gene has CDR1 SGHKS and CDR2 YYEKEE (reference sequence). With 4 bases removed from V and 5 bases from J, the gap between germline ends came to 13 bases. This clonotype was recorded a few times. Its target is unknown. This sample also belongs to another study, concerning yellow fever vaccine responses in identical twins.

The sample was CD4+ T cells sorted from blood. This sequence originates from a woman aged 18-30 years in good health. The chain combines TRBV5-5 with TRBJ2-1, with D possibly TRBD1 on 6 matching bases. The DNA for the CDR3 is TGTGCCAGCAGCCGTACGACAGGTCACAATGAGCAGTTCTTC. The encoded protein is CASSRTTGHNEQFF.